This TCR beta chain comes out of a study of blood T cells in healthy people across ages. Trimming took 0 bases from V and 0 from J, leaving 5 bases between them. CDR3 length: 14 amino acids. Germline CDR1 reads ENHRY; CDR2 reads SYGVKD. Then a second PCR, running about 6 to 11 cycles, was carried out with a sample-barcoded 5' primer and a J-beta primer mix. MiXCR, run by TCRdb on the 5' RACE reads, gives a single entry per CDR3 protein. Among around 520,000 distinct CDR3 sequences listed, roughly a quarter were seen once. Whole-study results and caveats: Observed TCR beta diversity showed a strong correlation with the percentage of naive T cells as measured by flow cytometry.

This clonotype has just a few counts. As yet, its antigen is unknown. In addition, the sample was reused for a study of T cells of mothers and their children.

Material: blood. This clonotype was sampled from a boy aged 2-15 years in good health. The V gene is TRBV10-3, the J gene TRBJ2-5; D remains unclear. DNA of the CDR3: TGTGCCATCAGTGAGTCGGGTAACCAAGAGACCCAGTACTTC. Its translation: CAISESGNQETQYF.